These 27 T cell receptor beta chains were all obtained from the same sample, sequenced in a study of cytomegalovirus exposure and HLA in healthy donors (dated by TCRdb to 2016 to 2017). The library was prepared using the immunoSEQ multiplex PCR assay. A mixture of 60 forward primers for TCR Vbeta segments and 13 reverse primers for TCR Jbeta segments was used in the multiplex PCR. Not all clones reach the TCRdb copy of this immuneACCESS table, which keeps in-frame sequences only. Checked studies attribute under half of the gap to unresolved V genes and leave the rest unexplained. The sample records 150,000 or so clones, 65% to 85% of which are singletons. The top ten clonotypes cover 2.8% of the sample. The specimen was PBMCs. The origin of the receptors is a man between 18 and 29 years old in good health and CMV-seronegative.

The gene calls are TRBV28 and TRBJ2-3; 10 bases fit TRBD2. The CDR3 consists of 15 residues. Unmatched junction bases numbered 8, after V lost 5 bases and J lost 6 bases. Germline values: CDR1 MDHEN, CDR2 SYDVKM. Written as DNA, the CDR3 is TGTGCCAGCAGTCTTCTAGCGGGGGCCTGGGATACGCAGTATTTT. It specifies CASSLLAGAWDTQYF. The full variable domain, rest sourced from reference TRBV28 and TRBJ2-3, is DVKVTQSSRYLVKRTGEKVFLECVQDMDHENMFWYRQDPGLGLRLIYFSYDVKMKEKGDIPEGYSVSREKKERFSLILESASTNQTSMYLCASSLLAGAWDTQYFGPGTRLTVL.

The chain uses TRBV7-3 and TRBJ2-7; TRBD2 agrees at 9 bases. The junction had 6 bases not matched to a gene; V was cut back by 5 bases and J by 1 base. Germline values: CDR1 SGHTA, CDR2 FQGTGA. The CDR3 length is 15 residues. The CDR3 DNA is TGTGCCAGCAGCCGTAAGGCGGGGGGGTCCTACGAGCAGTACTTC. Residues: CASSRKAGGSYEQYF.

This clone showed up just a few times. The chain couples TRBV10-3 to TRBJ2-2; the match to TRBD2 covers 7 bases. CDR1 and CDR2 from the germline V gene are ENHRY and SYGVKD. Trimming removed 7 bases from V and 1 base from J; junction bases left unmatched: 6. The CDR3 totals 15 residues. CDR3 amino acids: CAITASGENTGELFF. In DNA, the CDR3 is TGTGCCATCACGGCTAGCGGAGAGAACACCGGGGAGCTGTTTTTT.

Concerning this clone: At one boundary the junction diverges from the germline segment, which might be a read error. The rearrangement links TRBV29-1 to TRBJ2-6; a weak D match, TRBD1 (6 bases). CDR1 is SQVTM and CDR2 is ANQGSEA in the germline V gene. This CDR3 is built from 17 residues. CDR3 residues: CSVEDRHLSSGANGLTF. CDR3 in DNA: TGCAGCGTGGAAGACAGGCACCTAAGCTCTGGGGCCAACGGCCTGACTTTC.

The rearrangement links TRBV10-1 to TRBJ2-1; weak D call: TRBD2 (5 bases). Looked up from germline, CDR1 is WNHNN and CDR2 is SYGVQD (reference sequence). Trimming stripped 6 bases from V and 4 bases from J, with 16 bases between. CDR3 length equals 15 residues. CDR3 DNA sequence: TGCGCCAGCAGACTAGGGTTTTGGTCGTACAATGAGCAGTTCTTC. This sequence encodes CASRLGFWSYNEQFF.

This rearrangement joins TRBV5-8 to TRBJ2-7; D gene ambiguous. Germline values: CDR1 SGHTS, CDR2 YDEGEE. The CDR3 is 13 amino acids. The germline V and J ends were trimmed by 0 bases and 3 bases, with 7 bases remaining between them. The CDR3 region is CASSLDIVYEQYF. DNA for the CDR3: TGTGCCAGCAGCTTGGATATAGTCTACGAGCAGTACTTC.

V usage is TRBV5-4 and J usage is TRBJ2-5, with D possibly TRBD2 on 6 matching bases. TRBJ2-7 matches the DNA end more closely, so the J call is doubtful. Germline V gives CDR1 SGHNT, CDR2 YYREEE (reference sequence). This CDR3 has 15 residues. The CDR3 protein is CASSLSAGSSYEQYF. For the CDR3, the DNA is TGTGCCAGCAGCTTGTCGGCGGGGAGCTCCTACGAGCAGTACTTC.

The chain's CDR3 is CASSYDERYNEQFF. CDR3 bases: TGTGCCAGCAGTTATGACGAGCGATACAATGAGCAGTTCTTC. The rearrangement uses TRBV6-5 and TRBJ2-1, with D uncertain. V was clipped by 3 bases and J by 4 bases, with 10 bases between them. Per germline, CDR1 MNHEY and CDR2 SVGAGI. CDR3 length: 14 amino acids.

The chain joins TRBV19 to TRBJ2-1; 8 positions agree with TRBD1. There are 17 residues in the CDR3. V gave up 0 bases and J gave up 5 bases; unmatched junction bases: 9. The germline V gene has CDR1 LNHDA and CDR2 SQIVND (reference sequence). This chain's CDR3 is CASSIDLETGDHNEQFF. CDR3 bases: TGTGCCAGTAGTATAGATCTAGAGACAGGGGACCACAATGAGCAGTTCTTC.

The chain couples TRBV19 to TRBJ1-1; weak D call: TRBD1 (5 bases). This CDR3 region has 14 residues. The germline V gene encodes CDR1 LNHDA and CDR2 SQIVND (reference sequence). V was trimmed by 6 bases and J by 2 bases, leaving 13 bases between them. The CDR3 loop is CASSPGTLNTEAFF. CDR3 in DNA: TGTGCCAGTAGCCCGGGGACTCTAAACACTGAAGCTTTCTTT.

The gene calls are TRBV6-6 and TRBJ1-6; 11 positions match TRBD1. CDR3 length: 16 residues. V gave up 8 bases and J gave up 4 bases; unmatched junction bases: 7. In germline, CDR1 is MNHNY, CDR2 SVGAGI (reference sequence). In nucleotides, the CDR3 is TGTGCCAGCGGCTCCGGGACAGGGGGTTATAATTCACCCCTCCACTTT. This codes for CASGSGTGGYNSPLHF.

This chain uses TRBV5-4 with TRBJ2-3; D is possibly TRBD1 (5 bases). The length of the CDR3 is 14 residues. Trimming took off 4 bases at V and 9 bases at J, with 18 bases between the two ends. Germline V gene lookup returns CDR1 SGHNT and CDR2 YYREEE (reference sequence). The CDR3 region is CASSLPEGAGTQYF. The CDR3 nucleotides read TGTGCCAGCAGCCTCCCAGAAGGGGCCGGGACGCAGTATTTT.

The chain couples TRBV2 to TRBJ1-2, with 8 positions matching TRBD1. This CDR3 spans 15 amino acids. CDR1 and CDR2 from the germline V gene are SNHLY and FYNNEI. V lost 6 bases to trimming and J lost 2 bases; unmatched junction nucleotides: 8. CDR3 sequence (DNA): TGTGCCAGCAGGGAGATCAGGGGGCGGAACTATGGCTACACCTTC. Translation: CASREIRGRNYGYTF.

V is TRBV15 and J is TRBJ2-1; no firm D call. This CDR3 has 12 residues. The germline gives CDR1 LNHNV, CDR2 YYDKDF (reference sequence). V was clipped by 0 bases and J by 10 bases, with 7 bases between them. The CDR3 nucleotides are TGTGCCACCAGCAGAGACCATTCCGAGCAGTTCTTC. Translated, it gives CATSRDHSEQFF. The whole variable domain, filled in from reference TRBV15 and TRBJ2-1, reads DAMVIQNPRYQVTQFGKPVTLSCSQTLNHNVMYWYQQKSSQAPKLLFHYYDKDFNNEADTPDNFQSRRPNTSFCFLDIRSPGLGDTAMYLCATSRDHSEQFFGPGTRLTVL.

V and J are TRBV7-9 and TRBJ1-1, with D uncertain. The CDR3 is made up of 13 amino acids. The germline CDR1 and CDR2 sequences are SEHNR and FQNEAQ (reference sequence). V was clipped by 3 bases and J by 0 bases, with 5 bases between them. CDR3 loop: CASSLSMNTEAFF. In nucleotides, the CDR3 is TGTGCCAGCAGCTTGTCTATGAACACTGAAGCTTTCTTT.

The genes are TRBV11-1 and TRBJ2-5, with TRBD1 matching 8 bases. The CDR3 is made up of 16 amino acids. From germline, CDR1 is SGHAT and CDR2 FQDESV (reference sequence). V shed 1 base and J 4 bases; nucleotides not matched to a gene: 8. The CDR3 region is CASSLEWTGCGETQYF. In DNA, the CDR3 is TGTGCCAGCAGCTTAGAATGGACAGGGTGTGGAGAGACCCAGTACTTC. Looking up the rest from reference TRBV11-1 and TRBJ2-5 gives the full variable domain: EAEVAQSPRYKITEKSQAVAFWCDPISGHATLYWYRQILGQGPELLVQFQDESVVDDSQLPKDRFSAERLKGVDSTLKIQPAELGDSAMYLCASSLEWTGCGETQYFGPGTRLLVL.

This chain's CDR3 is CASSSRRLAEAFF. The CDR3 DNA reads TGTGCCAGCAGCTCCAGGAGGTTGGCTGAAGCTTTCTTT. The chain employs TRBV13 and TRBJ1-1; D is ambiguous. Trimming pared 4 bases from V and 6 bases from J, leaving 12 bases between. The CDR3 runs to 13 residues. Germline V gene sequence: CDR1 PRHDT, CDR2 FYEKMQ (reference sequence).

This sequence joins TRBV5-1 and TRBJ1-6; 7 bases agree with TRBD1. This CDR3 spans 15 amino acids. The V gene end was trimmed by 2 bases and the J gene end by 11 bases; junction bases not matched to a gene: 10. Germline assignment: CDR1 SGHRS and CDR2 YFSETQ. CDR3 sequence: CASSFSLDRAAPLHF. In DNA, the CDR3 is TGCGCCAGCAGCTTCTCACTCGACAGGGCGGCACCCCTCCACTTT.

V gene TRBV29-1 combines with J gene TRBJ1-2; D is perhaps TRBD1 (5 bases). In germline, CDR1 is SQVTM, CDR2 ANQGSEA. V lost 7 bases, J lost 5 bases, and 14 bases lay in between. The CDR3 extends over 12 amino acids. CDR3 sequence: CSAAGRGYGYTF. CDR3 nucleotides: TGCAGCGCTGCGGGACGGGGATATGGCTACACCTTC.

The chain employs TRBV9 and TRBJ1-2; 8 positions match TRBD1. Germline V lookup: CDR1 SGDLS, CDR2 YYNGEE. The CDR3 is 13 residues long. V shed 4 bases and J 5 bases; nucleotides not matched to a gene: 4. CDR3 in amino acids: CASSLDRGYGYTF. For the CDR3, the DNA is TGTGCCAGCAGCTTAGACAGGGGATATGGCTACACCTTC.

This clone was seen just once. The chain couples TRBV28 to TRBJ1-2; D might be TRBD1 (5 bases). Germline V CDR1 and CDR2: MDHEN, SYDVKM. Trimming stripped 7 bases from V and 7 bases from J, with 19 bases between. This CDR3 contains 14 residues. DNA for the CDR3: TGTGCCAGCACCTTACCAGGGTTACTCTCTGGCTACACCTTC. Its protein is CASTLPGLLSGYTF.

The rearrangement uses TRBV9 and TRBJ2-3; D gene ambiguous. There are 14 residues in the CDR3. The V and J ends lost 4 bases and 1 base respectively, with 10 bases between them. Germline V CDR1 and CDR2: SGDLS, YYNGEE. For the CDR3, the DNA is TGTGCCAGCAGCCCTCGAACTCGCACAGATACGCAGTATTTT. This encodes CASSPRTRTDTQYF.

The chain links TRBV5-1 to TRBJ1-6; perhaps TRBD1 as D (6 bases). This CDR3 spans 15 amino acids. Trimming stripped 2 bases from V and 8 bases from J, with 14 bases between. Germline lookup yields CDR1 SGHRS and CDR2 YFSETQ. The CDR3 DNA follows: TGCGCCAGCAGCTTATCAGGGGCCGGGGATTCACCCCTCCACTTT. It specifies CASSLSGAGDSPLHF.

V and J are TRBV28 and TRBJ1-3; D unresolved. The CDR3 totals 15 residues. Per germline, CDR1 MDHEN and CDR2 SYDVKM. V lost 5 bases, J lost 1 base, and 12 bases lay in between. Written as DNA, the CDR3 is TGTGCCAGCAGTCCGCGGCACCTTTCTGGAAACACCATATATTTT. It encodes CASSPRHLSGNTIYF.

This clone was picked up a small number of times. CDR3 in amino acids: CASSSVRTEGTQYF. DNA for the CDR3: TGTGCCAGCAGCTCCGTGCGGACGGAGGGGACCCAGTACTTC. The chain links TRBV11-2 to TRBJ2-5; weak D call: TRBD2 (6 bases). Germline CDR1 is SGHAT and CDR2 is FQNNGV. Trimming removed 4 bases at V and 7 bases at J, with 16 bases between. The CDR3 sequence is 14 residues long. Full variable domain (outside the CDR3, taken from reference TRBV11-2 and TRBJ2-5): EAGVAQSPRYKIIEKRQSVAFWCNPISGHATLYWYQQILGQGPKLLIQFQNNGVVDDSQLPKDRFSAERLKGVDSTLKIQPAKLEDSAVYLCASSSVRTEGTQYFGPGTRLLVL.

V and J are TRBV11-2 and TRBJ1-1, with D maybe TRBD1 (6 bases). Germline V gives CDR1 SGHAT, CDR2 FQNNGV. The V end was cut by 5 bases, the J end by 0 bases, with 16 bases between. There are 16 residues in the CDR3. CDR3 bases: TGTGCCAGCAGCCCCGGGGGGGGGCAGGTGAACACTGAAGCTTTCTTT. Its protein product is CASSPGGGQVNTEAFF.

This clone was seen more than once but under ten times. The chain combines TRBV5-1 with TRBJ2-2; 7 bases agree with TRBD1. The V gene's germline CDR1 is SGHRS and CDR2 YFSETQ. The CDR3 consists of 15 residues. The J segment lost 6 bases and the V segment lost 4 bases, leaving 9 bases of the junction unmatched. CDR3 nucleotides: TGCGCCAGCAGCCGGACAGGAGACGACGCCGGGGAGCTGTTTTTT. Translation gives CASSRTGDDAGELFF.